Shown below are 32 T cell receptor beta chains from a single sample sequenced in a study of PD-1 blockade in classical Hodgkin lymphoma. Following autologous stem cell transplantation, relapse occurred in every patient, and exposure to brentuximab vedotin varied. Sequencing was performed with immunoSEQ multiplex PCR; in TCRdb, only in-frame clones are kept and a portion is missing. The table records over 80,000 clones, 80% to 95% of them present only once. The source was peripheral blood mononuclear cells (PBMCs), collected at baseline. All receptors derive from a human donor with classical Hodgkin lymphoma.

This sequence joins TRBV5-1 and TRBJ2-1; D may be TRBD1 or TRBD2 (6 bases each). The V gene lost 0 bases and the J gene lost 4 bases, with 11 bases spanning the gap. The CDR3 has 15 residues. Germline CDR1 is SGHRS and CDR2 is YFSETQ. The CDR3 protein is CASSLEGEEYNEQFF. In DNA form, the CDR3 reads TGCGCCAGCAGCTTGGAGGGGGAGGAGTACAATGAGCAGTTCTTC.

The chain combines TRBV6-1 with TRBJ1-1; D unclear. This CDR3 is built from 8 residues. Trimming removed 0 bases at V and 13 bases at J, with 0 bases between. Germline loops: CDR1 MNHNS, CDR2 SASEGT. Written as DNA, the CDR3 is TGTGCCAGCAGTGAAGCTTTCTTT. As protein: CASSEAFF.

The CDR3 region is CASSLDSNTGELFF. CDR3 in DNA: TGCGCCAGCAGCTTGGACTCGAACACCGGGGAGCTGTTTTTT. The chain has TRBV5-1 and TRBJ2-2; no firm D call. Germline V CDR1 and CDR2: SGHRS, YFSETQ. V gave up 0 bases and J gave up 0 bases, with 3 bases separating them. CDR3 length: 14 amino acids.

The chain has TRBV6-1 and TRBJ1-2; D is perhaps TRBD1 (5 bases). The CDR3 length is 15 residues. CDR1 and CDR2 (germline): MNHNS, SASEGT. V shed 6 bases and J shed 6 bases, with 20 bases lying between them. The CDR3 reads CASRGGSLHSHGYTF. The CDR3 coding sequence is TGTGCCAGCAGGGGGGGGTCCCTACACAGCCATGGCTACACCTTC.

This chain uses TRBV5-1 with TRBJ2-3; TRBD2 might be the D (6 bases). Trimming left V 3 bases short and J 2 bases short, with 10 bases between. Germline values: CDR1 SGHRS, CDR2 YFSETQ. The CDR3 loop spans 14 amino acids. The CDR3 DNA is TGCGCCAGCAGCTCCGGGACTGCCACAGATACGCAGTATTTT. Translation: CASSSGTATDTQYF.

The chain joins TRBV5-1 to TRBJ2-3; D is perhaps TRBD2 (5 bases). Trimming took 0 bases from V and 5 from J, leaving 13 bases between them. The CDR3 is 15 amino acids. From germline, CDR1 is SGHRS and CDR2 YFSETQ. DNA of the CDR3: TGCGCCAGCAGCTTGGCGGGGAATCTCGGAGATACGCAGTATTTT. Its translation: CASSLAGNLGDTQYF.

The chain recombines TRBV6-4 with TRBJ1-2; D not certain. Germline loops: CDR1 MRHNA, CDR2 SNTAGT. The CDR3 loop spans 13 amino acids. V was trimmed by 4 bases and J by 4 bases, leaving 10 bases between them. The chain's CDR3 is CASSAYGTYGYTF. In nucleotides, the CDR3 is TGTGCCAGCAGTGCGTATGGAACCTATGGCTACACCTTC.

The V call is TRBV5-6, the J call TRBJ2-1, with D possibly matching TRBD2 (6 bases). CDR3 length equals 13 residues. Trimming removed 2 bases from V and 7 bases from J, with 10 bases in between. Germline loops: CDR1 SGHDT, CDR2 YYEEEE. CDR3 sequence: CASSLLAVNEQFF. The DNA of the CDR3 is TGTGCCAGCAGCTTATTAGCGGTGAATGAGCAGTTCTTC. Full variable domain (remainder filled in from reference TRBV5-6 and TRBJ2-1): DAGVTQSPTHLIKTRGQQVTLRCSPKSGHDTVSWYQQALGQGPQFIFQYYEEEERQRGNFPDRFSGHQFPNYSSELNVNALLLGDSALYLCASSLLAVNEQFFGPGTRLTVL.

The chain joins TRBV7-2 to TRBJ2-7; D remains ambiguous. Germline V gene lookup returns CDR1 SGHTA and CDR2 FQGNSA. There are 14 residues in the CDR3. Trimming removed 3 bases from V and 0 bases from J, with 9 bases in between. CDR3 loop: CASSLDLFSYEQYF. The CDR3 DNA reads TGTGCCAGCAGCTTGGACCTTTTCTCCTACGAGCAGTACTTC.

This chain connects TRBV6-5 to TRBJ2-1; D is perhaps TRBD1 (5 bases). Germline V gives CDR1 MNHEY, CDR2 SVGAGI. The CDR3 is 12 residues long. The V end was cut by 5 bases, the J end by 10 bases, with 12 bases between. CDR3 nucleotides: TGTGCCAGCAGTCGCAGGGTTGGCGAGCAGTTCTTC. It is translated as CASSRRVGEQFF.

This chain uses TRBV19 with TRBJ1-2, with a possible D match to TRBD1 (5 bases). Trimming pared 5 bases from V and 2 bases from J, leaving 12 bases between. The CDR3 has 14 residues. Per germline, CDR1 LNHDA and CDR2 SQIVND (reference sequence). CDR3 DNA sequence: TGTGCCAGTAGTGGTCGGGGGTTGAACTATGGCTACACCTTC. It yields the protein CASSGRGLNYGYTF.

The chain combines TRBV5-1 with TRBJ1-4; perhaps TRBD1 as D (5 bases). This CDR3 is built from 15 residues. V was cut by 6 bases and J by 7 bases, with 19 bases left in between. Germline lookup yields CDR1 SGHRS and CDR2 YFSETQ. The CDR3 loop is CASKGWKGPSEKLFF. In DNA, the CDR3 is TGCGCCAGCAAGGGGTGGAAGGGACCAAGTGAAAAACTGTTTTTT.

The chain joins TRBV29-1 to TRBJ2-7; 8 positions match TRBD1. The V segment lost 2 bases and the J segment 6 bases; nucleotides outside the gene matches: 6. Germline V gene data show CDR1 as SQVTM and CDR2 as ANQGSEA. CDR3 size: 13 residues. CDR3 bases: TGCAGCGTTGAACCCCAGGGGGCTGGCGAGCAGTACTTC. Translating it yields CSVEPQGAGEQYF.

Only one count was recorded for this clone. V and J are TRBV5-1 and TRBJ1-2; D ambiguous. This CDR3 comprises 13 residues. V lost 9 bases and J 0 bases, leaving 12 bases between the germline ends. CDR1 SGHRS and CDR2 YFSETQ come from the germline V gene. The CDR3 region has the DNA TGCGCCACCTCGGAGGGTCCTAACTATGGCTACACCTTC. Protein: CATSEGPNYGYTF. Based on the CDR3 plus reference TRBV5-1 and TRBJ1-2, the full variable domain is KAGVTQTPRYLIKTRGQQVTLSCSPISGHRSVSWYQQTPGQGLQFLFEYFSETQRNKGNFPGRFSGRQFSNSRSEMNVSTLELGDSALYLCATSEGPNYGYTFGSGTRLTVV.

This sequence joins TRBV5-4 and TRBJ1-1, with 7 bases matching TRBD1. The V and J ends lost 3 bases and 4 bases, in that order; junction bases with no gene match: 3. In germline, CDR1 is SGHNT, CDR2 YYREEE (reference sequence). This CDR3 is 13 amino acids long. DNA for the CDR3: TGTGCCAGCAGCTCGACAGGGTTCACTGAAGCTTTCTTT. Translation: CASSSTGFTEAFF.

The chain joins TRBV6-5 to TRBJ1-2, with a weak D call TRBD1 (5 bases). The germline V gene encodes CDR1 MNHEY and CDR2 SVGAGI. The CDR3 covers 15 residues. Trimming left V 8 bases short and J 3 bases short, with 19 bases between. The DNA of the CDR3 is TGTGCCAGCGGAGGATTTGGGCAGGGCGACTATGGCTACACCTTC. Protein sequence: CASGGFGQGDYGYTF.

This sequence joins TRBV5-4 and TRBJ2-7, with 7 bases identical to TRBD2. V shed 6 bases and J 5 bases; nucleotides not matched to a gene: 8. Germline V gene lookup returns CDR1 SGHNT and CDR2 YYREEE (reference sequence). The length of the CDR3 is 13 residues. The CDR3: CASKLGGKDEQYF. CDR3 in DNA: TGTGCCAGCAAGTTGGGGGGGAAAGACGAGCAGTACTTC.

The chain employs TRBV7-2 and TRBJ1-4; the D gene is possibly TRBD1 (5 bases). Germline loops: CDR1 SGHTA, CDR2 FQGNSA. V lost 4 bases, J lost 8 bases, and 17 bases lay in between. The CDR3 is 15 amino acids. The CDR3 protein is CASSSTGGLGEKLFF. For the CDR3, the DNA is TGTGCCAGCAGCTCAACGGGGGGTTTGGGAGAAAAACTGTTTTTT.

The chain uses TRBV7-9 and TRBJ2-3, with D unclear. Between the trimmed V and J ends, which lost 1 base and 3 bases, there was a span of 11 bases. Germline CDR1 reads SEHNR; CDR2 reads FQNEAQ (reference sequence). The CDR3 has 15 amino acids. CDR3 in DNA: TGTGCCAGCAGCTTAGGATTAGTATGGACAGATACGCAGTATTTT. This encodes CASSLGLVWTDTQYF.

The rearrangement joins TRBV5-4 to TRBJ2-3; TRBD1 might be the D (6 bases). CDR1 SGHNT and CDR2 YYREEE come from the germline V gene (reference sequence). This CDR3 is 14 amino acids long. V was clipped by 5 bases and J by 1 base, with 11 bases between them. CDR3 protein: CASSQDSGTDTQYF. CDR3 coding DNA: TGTGCCAGCAGTCAGGACAGTGGCACAGATACGCAGTATTTT.

This rearrangement joins TRBV19 to TRBJ2-2; the D gene is possibly TRBD2 (5 bases). Germline V gene sequence: CDR1 LNHDA, CDR2 SQIVND (reference sequence). The germline V and J ends were trimmed by 2 bases and 6 bases, with 10 bases remaining between them. This CDR3 spans 14 amino acids. The CDR3 sequence: CASSITSAAGELFF. In nucleotides, the CDR3 is TGTGCCAGTAGTATAACTAGTGCGGCCGGGGAGCTGTTTTTT.

The V call is TRBV7-9, the J call TRBJ2-5, with TRBD1 identical over 10 bases. The germline V gene encodes CDR1 SEHNR and CDR2 FQNEAQ (reference sequence). This CDR3 comprises 16 residues. J was trimmed by 6 bases and V by 6 bases; bases with no gene match: 13. As DNA, the CDR3 is TGTGCCAGCAGGCGCCCTCCGGGACAGGGGCCCCAGACCCAGTACTTC. It is translated as CASRRPPGQGPQTQYF. The variable domain in full, with the rest retrieved from reference TRBV7-9 and TRBJ2-5, is DTGVSQNPRHKITKRGQNVTFRCDPISEHNRLYWYRQTLGQGPEFLTYFQNEAQLEKSRLLSDRFSAERPKGSFSTLEIQRTEQGDSAMYLCASRRPPGQGPQTQYFGPGTRLLVL.

The chain has TRBV6-5 and TRBJ2-1, with 7 bases lining up with TRBD1. J lost 7 bases, V lost 6 bases, and 3 bases had no gene match. Germline loops: CDR1 MNHEY, CDR2 SVGAGI. The CDR3 extends over 12 amino acids. The CDR3 DNA is TGTGCCAGCAGCTTGACAGGGAATGAGCAGTTCTTC. This gives the protein CASSLTGNEQFF.

This chain connects TRBV10-2 to TRBJ2-1; TRBD1 agrees at 7 bases. CDR1 and CDR2 from the germline V gene are WSHSY and SAAADI. V shed 5 bases, J shed 5 bases, and the junction held 9 bases outside the gene matches. This CDR3 comprises 15 residues. CDR3 DNA sequence: TGCGCCAGCAGTTTCAAGGGGGCAAGGGACAATGAGCAGTTCTTC. It specifies CASSFKGARDNEQFF.

The chain has TRBV28 and TRBJ2-4; maybe TRBD1 (6 bases). The CDR3 extends over 16 amino acids. V shed 2 bases and J shed 0 bases, with 11 bases lying between them. Germline V gene lookup returns CDR1 MDHEN and CDR2 SYDVKM. The CDR3 loop is CASSLPGQLAKNIQYF. The CDR3 DNA is TGTGCCAGCAGTTTACCGGGACAACTAGCCAAAAACATTCAGTACTTC. The complete variable domain, with remaining parts taken from reference TRBV28 and TRBJ2-4, reads DVKVTQSSRYLVKRTGEKVFLECVQDMDHENMFWYRQDPGLGLRLIYFSYDVKMKEKGDIPEGYSVSREKKERFSLILESASTNQTSMYLCASSLPGQLAKNIQYFGAGTRLSVL.

V gene TRBV28 combines with J gene TRBJ2-7, with 7 bases fitting TRBD2. CDR1 MDHEN and CDR2 SYDVKM come from the germline V gene. This CDR3 is built from 17 residues. V trimming: 5 bases; J trimming: 3 bases; junction bases outside the gene matches: 16. In nucleotides, the CDR3 is TGTGCCAGCAGTCGGGGGGAGTTAGGACGACAATTCTACGAGCAGTACTTC. This sequence encodes CASSRGELGRQFYEQYF.

V gene TRBV6-5 combines with J gene TRBJ1-1; D might be TRBD1 (5 bases). Trimming pared 6 bases from V and 3 bases from J, leaving 11 bases between. Germline CDR1 and CDR2: MNHEY and SVGAGI. The CDR3 runs to 13 residues. The DNA for the CDR3 is TGTGCCAGCAGACGACAGACACACACTGAAGCTTTCTTT. It specifies CASRRQTHTEAFF.

This CDR3 reads CASRADYGYTF. In DNA form, the CDR3 reads TGCGCCAGCAGAGCTGACTATGGCTACACCTTC. The rearrangement links TRBV5-1 to TRBJ1-2; D remains ambiguous. CDR3 length: 11 residues. Trimming removed 5 bases at V and 3 bases at J, with 5 bases between. CDR1 and CDR2 (germline): SGHRS, YFSETQ.

This chain uses TRBV5-1 with TRBJ1-1; possible D gene TRBD1, 5 bases. This CDR3 is built from 15 residues. The V end lost 2 bases, the J end lost 8 bases, and 19 bases lay between the germline ends. Germline V CDR1 and CDR2: SGHRS, YFSETQ. DNA for the CDR3: TGCGCCAGCAGCTTAGCCGGGGCGCCGAGCAAGGAAGCTTTCTTT. Its protein is CASSLAGAPSKEAFF.

The rearrangement joins TRBV10-3 to TRBJ1-2; D unclear. Per the germline V gene, CDR1 is ENHRY and CDR2 is SYGVKD. This CDR3 has 12 amino acids. Deletions cut 7 bases from V and 4 bases from J, with 10 bases between. CDR3 region: CAIKRELYGYTF. CDR3 sequence (DNA): TGTGCCATCAAACGGGAACTCTATGGCTACACCTTC.

Comments on this clone: Its ends do not fully match the called genes, so a read error is possible. This chain links TRBV5-1 with TRBJ2-7; possible D gene TRBD1, 6 bases. CDR1 and CDR2 from the germline V gene are SGHRS and YFSETQ. This CDR3 is 14 amino acids long. The CDR3 DNA reads as TGCGCCAGCAGCTTATGGGGGCGGGCCTACGAGCTGTACTTC. Translating it yields CASSLWGRAYELYF.

The chain combines TRBV30 with TRBJ2-6, with 9 bases aligning to TRBD2. CDR1 and CDR2 (germline): GTSNPN, SVGIG (reference sequence). CDR3 length equals 15 residues. V was pared by 2 bases and J by 12 bases, with 11 bases of the junction left unmatched. The CDR3: CAWSSGAGGLSVLTF. DNA for the CDR3: TGTGCCTGGAGTAGCGGGGCGGGAGGGCTGTCCGTCCTGACTTTC.